These 23 T cell receptor beta chains share one sample of origin, sequenced in a study of control samples from healthy donors and cancer patients (dated by TCRdb to 2020 to 2022). The library was prepared using the immunoSEQ multiplex PCR assay. TCRdb retrieved this table from immuneACCESS and kept in-frame rearrangements only. Not all clones are present; in checked studies, unresolved V genes account for under half, and no reason is known for the remainder. Here the sample has about 92,000 clones; more than 75% occur a single time. The ten largest clones represent around 10% of the sample. Material: blood. The receptors come from an older woman in good health.

The chain employs TRBV11-3 and TRBJ1-5; weak D call: TRBD1 (6 bases). Germline V lookup: CDR1 SGHNT, CDR2 YENEEA. The CDR3 contains 17 residues. With 2 bases removed from V and 6 bases from J, the gap between germline ends came to 20 bases. DNA of the CDR3: TGTGCCAGCAGCTTAAATAACCAGAGGGGGGCGATTCAGCCCCAGCATTTT. This translates into CASSLNNQRGAIQPQHF. Full variable domain (missing parts from reference TRBV11-3 and TRBJ1-5): EAGVVQSPRYKIIEKKQPVAFWCNPISGHNTLYWYLQNLGQGPELLIRYENEEAVDDSQLPKDRFSAERLKGVDSTLKIQPAELGDSAVYLCASSLNNQRGAIQPQHFGDGTRLSIL.

In its sample, this clone was seen a few times. The J gene is TRBJ1-1, the V gene TRBV7-9; no clear D gene. CDR3 length: 11 amino acids. CDR1 and CDR2 (germline): SEHNR, FQNEAQ (reference sequence). Trimming pared 2 bases from V and 6 bases from J, leaving 4 bases between. The DNA of the CDR3 is TGTGCCAGCAGCTTATCGGCTGAAGCTTTCTTT. This translates into CASSLSAEAFF.

The chain uses TRBV6-2 or TRBV6-3 and TRBJ2-7; the match to TRBD1 covers 9 bases. This CDR3 comprises 15 residues. Trimming took 5 bases from V and 4 from J; bases not matched to a gene: 9. CDR1 MNHEY and CDR2 SVGEGT come from the germline V gene. CDR3 coding DNA: TGTGCCAGCAGTAAGACCGGGACAGGGATATACGAGCAGTACTTC. This sequence encodes CASSKTGTGIYEQYF.

The CDR3 sequence is CASSRGSGNTEAFF. CDR3 coding DNA: TGTGCCAGCAGCCGCGGTTCAGGAAACACTGAAGCTTTCTTT. The V and J genes are TRBV7-9 and TRBJ1-1, with D hard to call. Germline V CDR1 and CDR2: SEHNR, FQNEAQ (reference sequence). Trimming took off 5 bases at V and 2 bases at J, with 12 bases between the two ends. The CDR3 covers 14 residues.

The chain links TRBV19 to TRBJ2-7; TRBD1 matches at 7 bases. Germline V gene data show CDR1 as LNHDA and CDR2 as SQIVND (reference sequence). This CDR3 comprises 16 residues. J gave up 3 bases and V 3 bases, and 11 bases lay outside the gene matches. The CDR3 nucleotides read TGTGCCAGTAGTATGGGACAGACCCTGACCTTCTACGAGCAGTACTTC. It codes for CASSMGQTLTFYEQYF. The full variable domain, its missing parts supplied by reference TRBV19 and TRBJ2-7, is DGGITQSPKYLFRKEGQNVTLSCEQNLNHDAMYWYRQDPGQGLRLIYYSQIVNDFQKGDIAEGYSVSREKKESFPLTVTSAQKNPTAFYLCASSMGQTLTFYEQYFGPGTRLTVT.

The chain is built from TRBV4-1 and TRBJ2-7; TRBD1 agrees at 12 bases. V dropped 0 bases and J dropped 7; count of bases not matched to a gene: 7. The germline V gene encodes CDR1 MGHRA and CDR2 YSYEKL. The CDR3 is 16 residues long. CDR3 in DNA: TGCGCCAGCAGCCAAGAGCGGGGGACAGGGGGCGGGGAGCAGTACTTC. Translation: CASSQERGTGGGEQYF.

This chain connects TRBV18 to TRBJ2-5; D gene unclear. V lost 3 bases and J 5 bases, leaving 7 bases between the germline ends. The CDR3 runs to 12 residues. Germline CDR1 KGHSH, CDR2 LQKENI. CDR3 protein: CASSPSRETQYF. CDR3 sequence (DNA): TGTGCCAGCTCACCCTCCAGGGAGACCCAGTACTTC.

The rearrangement links TRBV6-6 to TRBJ2-5; no clear D. The germline V gene has CDR1 MNHNY and CDR2 SVGAGI (reference sequence). With 0 bases removed from V and 2 bases from J, the gap between germline ends came to 7 bases. This CDR3 spans 14 amino acids. This CDR3 is CASSYSLLQETQYF. The CDR3 DNA follows: TGTGCCAGCAGTTACTCTCTCTTGCAAGAGACCCAGTACTTC.

This chain connects TRBV27 to TRBJ1-2; 9 positions match TRBD1. The CDR3 consists of 16 residues. V trimming: 6 bases; J trimming: 4 bases; junction bases outside the gene matches: 12. CDR1 MNHEY and CDR2 SMNVEV come from the germline V gene (reference sequence). The DNA of the CDR3 is TGTGCCAGCAGCCCCCGGGACAGGGTCGCACGCTATGGCTACACCTTC. This encodes CASSPRDRVARYGYTF.

The genes are TRBV6-5 and TRBJ1-2; maybe TRBD1 (6 bases). The CDR3 covers 12 residues. Germline CDR1 MNHEY, CDR2 SVGAGI. Deletions cut 8 bases from V and 4 bases from J, with 11 bases between. CDR3 protein: CASRRGAYGYTF. CDR3 in DNA: TGTGCCAGCCGAAGGGGGGCCTATGGCTACACCTTC.

The chain recombines TRBV2 with TRBJ1-2, with D unclear. This CDR3 comprises 13 residues. V was clipped by 3 bases and J by 5 bases, with 10 bases between them. Per germline, CDR1 SNHLY and CDR2 FYNNEI. CDR3 coding DNA: TGTGCCAGCAGTGACGGTAGCCGATATGGCTACACCTTC. This codes for CASSDGSRYGYTF.

This clone showed up just a few times. This chain links TRBV28 with TRBJ2-2; TRBD2 matches at 11 bases. CDR1 and CDR2 from the germline V gene are MDHEN and SYDVKM. Trimming at V came to 4 bases and at J to 9 bases, leaving 7 bases not matched to a gene. The CDR3 consists of 15 residues. Written as DNA, the CDR3 is TGTGCCAGCAGTTCTAGCGGGAGGATTCACAGGGAGCTGTTTTTT. Translation: CASSSSGRIHRELFF.

This chain connects TRBV5-1 to TRBJ2-2; D is unclear. V was trimmed by 0 bases and J by 4 bases, leaving 13 bases between them. The CDR3 contains 16 residues. CDR1 SGHRS and CDR2 YFSETQ come from the germline V gene. DNA for the CDR3: TGCGCCAGCAGCTTGGGATCATCGCAGGTCACCGGGGAGCTGTTTTTT. It codes for CASSLGSSQVTGELFF.

The rearrangement links TRBV7-9 to TRBJ1-1; D uncertain. The CDR3 spans 14 residues. The V and J ends lost 5 bases and 5 bases respectively, with 15 bases between them. Germline CDR1 and CDR2: SEHNR and FQNEAQ (reference sequence). The CDR3 DNA reads as TGTGCCAGCAGCCAAGCGGGTGGAGGTACTGAAGCTTTCTTT. Protein product: CASSQAGGGTEAFF.

The CDR3 sequence is CASSFLGAAFEAFF. The CDR3 DNA follows: TGTGCCAGCAGCTTCTTGGGGGCAGCTTTTGAAGCTTTCTTT. The chain joins TRBV7-2 to TRBJ1-1; D is perhaps TRBD1 (6 bases). Trimming shortened V by 3 bases and J by 7 bases, and 15 bases separated the two germline ends. Germline loops: CDR1 SGHTA, CDR2 FQGNSA. CDR3 length: 14 residues.

V gene TRBV9 combines with J gene TRBJ2-1; the match to TRBD2 covers 9 bases. The V segment lost 2 bases and the J segment 9 bases; nucleotides outside the gene matches: 6. Germline CDR1 SGDLS, CDR2 YYNGEE. CDR3 length equals 14 residues. The CDR3 DNA is TGTGCCAGCAGCGTTCTAGCGGGGCAGACTGAGCAGTTCTTC. As protein: CASSVLAGQTEQFF.

This clone is a singleton in its sample. This chain uses TRBV28 with TRBJ2-3; tentative D call: TRBD2 (6 bases). V gave up 6 bases and J gave up 5 bases, with 15 bases separating them. This CDR3 spans 14 amino acids. Germline V CDR1 and CDR2: MDHEN, SYDVKM. CDR3 nucleotides: TGTGCCAGCAGACCCGGGGGAGAGAGAGATACGCAGTATTTT. Translating gives CASRPGGERDTQYF. Full variable domain (rest looked up from reference TRBV28 and TRBJ2-3): DVKVTQSSRYLVKRTGEKVFLECVQDMDHENMFWYRQDPGLGLRLIYFSYDVKMKEKGDIPEGYSVSREKKERFSLILESASTNQTSMYLCASRPGGERDTQYFGPGTRLTVL.

Comment on this clone: This sample includes further DNA sequences coding for the same CDR3. V and J are TRBV11-2 and TRBJ1-6; 8 nucleotides match TRBD1. The CDR3 has 19 amino acids. J lost 4 bases, V lost 0 bases, and 11 bases had no gene match. Germline CDR1 reads SGHAT; CDR2 reads FQNNGV. The CDR3 spells CASSLDEETGASYNSPLHF. In nucleotides, the CDR3 is TGTGCCAGCAGCTTAGACGAGGAGACAGGGGCCTCTTATAATTCACCCCTCCACTTT.

This clone was counted only a few times. The rearrangement joins TRBV27 to TRBJ2-7, with 9 bases identical to TRBD1. There are 14 residues in the CDR3. Trimming cost V 6 bases and J 7 bases; bases outside gene matches: 10. Germline V CDR1 and CDR2: MNHEY, SMNVEV (reference sequence). In nucleotides, the CDR3 is TGTGCCAGCAGACCGACAGGGGGTGTGAGGGAGCAGTACTTC. Its translation: CASRPTGGVREQYF.

The rearrangement uses TRBV6-5 and TRBJ2-1; D uncertain. The CDR3 has 14 residues. Germline assignment: CDR1 MNHEY and CDR2 SVGAGI. The V and J ends lost 6 bases and 7 bases respectively, with 16 bases between them. The CDR3 is CASSRAPTPNEQFF. For the CDR3, the DNA is TGTGCCAGCAGCCGCGCCCCCACTCCAAATGAGCAGTTCTTC.

This chain links TRBV2 with TRBJ2-3; 7 bases line up with TRBD2. Germline V CDR1 and CDR2: SNHLY, FYNNEI. This CDR3 has 15 residues. V lost 11 bases, J lost 2 bases, and 13 bases stayed unmatched. The CDR3 sequence: CAGRRGGGPTDTQYF. DNA for the CDR3: TGTGCCGGGCGCCGGGGCGGGGGACCCACAGATACGCAGTATTTT. Full variable domain (remainder filled in from reference TRBV2 and TRBJ2-3): EPEVTQTPSHQVTQMGQEVILRCVPISNHLYFYWYRQILGQKVEFLVSFYNNEISEKSEIFDDQFSVERPDGSNFTLKIRSTKLEDSAMYFCAGRRGGGPTDTQYFGPGTRLTVL.

The rearrangement uses TRBV20-1 and TRBJ1-2; 7 nucleotides line up with TRBD1. After removal of 3 bases from V and 14 bases from J, the junction contained 9 bases not matched to a gene. Germline CDR1 is DFQATT and CDR2 is SNEGSKA (reference sequence). The CDR3 length is 11 residues. DNA for the CDR3: TGCAGTGCTAGGGTGACAGGGCAGGATACCTTC. Amino acid sequence: CSARVTGQDTF.

The CDR3 region is CASSVDPNQETQYF. The CDR3 region has the DNA TGTGCCAGCAGCGTAGACCCCAACCAAGAGACCCAGTACTTC. The chain joins TRBV9 to TRBJ2-5; D is unresolved. The germline V gene has CDR1 SGDLS and CDR2 YYNGEE. The V end was cut by 0 bases, the J end by 0 bases, with 6 bases between. The CDR3 is 14 amino acids.